The 8 T cell receptor beta chains below were found in one sample sequenced in a study of blood T cell repertoires in COVID-19 (TCRdb year 2020). The library was produced with the immunoSEQ multiplex PCR assay. The immuneACCESS repertoire file appears here via TCRdb, limited to in-frame rearrangements. These files lack a portion of the clones; in checked studies, under half of the deficit traces to unresolved V genes, and the cause of the others is not known. In all, the sample holds 400,000 to 500,000 clones, and approximately 90% of those were seen once. The ten largest clonotypes hold around 1.5% of the sample. Sample: PBMCs or T cells enriched from blood (not recorded which). The origin of the receptors is a woman aged 18-30 years who had been exposed to COVID-19.

This clone has a single count. The J gene is TRBJ2-7, the V gene TRBV19, with D possibly being TRBD2 (6 bases). The germline V and J ends were trimmed by 10 bases and 0 bases, with 19 bases remaining between them. Germline lookup yields CDR1 LNHDA and CDR2 SQIVND (reference sequence). The CDR3 sequence is 15 residues long. The CDR3 loop is CATPPKRAHSYEQYF. The CDR3 nucleotides are TGTGCCACACCCCCTAAGCGGGCCCACTCCTACGAGCAGTACTTC.

CDR3 in DNA: TGTGCCAGCTCACGACAGGGGGCTTCACCCCTCCACTTT. It encodes CASSRQGASPLHF. The V call is TRBV18, the J call TRBJ1-6; 10 nucleotides line up with TRBD1. The length of the CDR3 is 13 residues. With 4 bases clipped from V and 9 bases from J, the junction kept 0 bases outside the gene matches. Germline V gives CDR1 KGHSH, CDR2 LQKENI.

This clone was seen just once. V is TRBV28 and J is TRBJ2-2, with TRBD1 as a possible D gene (7 bases). CDR3 size: 15 residues. Germline CDR1 is MDHEN and CDR2 is SYDVKM. Trimming pared 3 bases from V and 5 bases from J, leaving 13 bases between. The CDR3 nucleotides are TGTGCCAGCAGTTTTTGGCAGGGGGGTACCGGGGAGCTGTTTTTT. Its protein is CASSFWQGGTGELFF.

J is TRBJ2-1 and V is TRBV5-1, with 11 bases identical to TRBD2. The junction had 9 bases not matched to a gene; V was cut back by 4 bases and J by 6 bases. Germline values: CDR1 SGHRS, CDR2 YFSETQ. This CDR3 is 16 amino acids long. The CDR3 sequence: CASSIYGLAGTNEQFF. The CDR3 DNA sequence: TGCGCCAGCAGCATTTACGGACTAGCGGGTACCAATGAGCAGTTCTTC.

The chain uses TRBV28 and TRBJ1-5; TRBD1 is a possible D gene (6 bases). The CDR3 extends over 13 amino acids. Germline V gives CDR1 MDHEN, CDR2 SYDVKM. Between the trimmed V and J ends, which lost 5 bases and 8 bases, there was a span of 13 bases. The CDR3: CASSTQGREPQHF. The DNA for the CDR3 is TGTGCCAGCAGTACGCAGGGGCGGGAGCCCCAGCATTTT.

The chain links TRBV2 to TRBJ1-2, with a possible D match to TRBD1 (6 bases). The germline V gene encodes CDR1 SNHLY and CDR2 FYNNEI. V dropped 2 bases and J dropped 6 bases, with 13 bases sitting between them. This CDR3 contains 14 residues. CDR3 amino acids: CASSESRGADGYTF. The CDR3, as DNA: TGTGCCAGCAGTGAAAGCAGGGGTGCGGATGGCTACACCTTC.

This chain connects TRBV28 to TRBJ1-3; tentatively, D is TRBD1 (6 bases). Trimming pared 6 bases from V and 2 bases from J, leaving 11 bases between. The CDR3 runs 14 residues. From germline, CDR1 is MDHEN and CDR2 SYDVKM. In nucleotides, the CDR3 is TGTGCCAGCAGGATAGGGGGAACTGGAAACACCATATATTTT. Translated: CASRIGGTGNTIYF.

The V and J genes are TRBV25-1 and TRBJ2-2; TRBD1 might be the D (6 bases). The germline V gene has CDR1 MGHDK and CDR2 SYGVNS. V lost 4 bases and J lost 8, with 14 bases in between. CDR3 length: 14 residues. CDR3 in DNA: TGTGCCAGCAGTGGAACAAGGACAGTGGGGGAGCTGTTTTTT. This gives the protein CASSGTRTVGELFF.